This T cell receptor (beta chain) appears in the sequencing data of a study of shared clonotypes between healthy human individuals. This CDR3 has 14 amino acids. The V end was cut by 2 bases, the J end by 5 bases, with 12 bases between. Germline V lookup: CDR1 PRHDT, CDR2 FYEKMQ (reference sequence). Assay used: immunoSEQ multiplex PCR; TCRdb lists only in-frame clones, some missing. The sample has approximately 350,000 clones; approximately 79% are singletons. The sequencing sample was made of memory CD4+ T cells sorted from blood. Stated subset: CD45RA-negative fraction. This TCR came from a man between 25 and 39 years old in good health. V is TRBV13 and J is TRBJ2-5, with a tentative D call TRBD2 (6 bases). The CDR3 DNA sequence: TGTGCCAGCAGCTTAAAACTAGCTGGGGAGACCCAGTACTTC. It encodes CASSLKLAGETQYF.